This T cell receptor beta chain appears in the sequencing data of a study of T cells in Graves' hyperthyroidism and ophthalmopathy. Study-wide context: Once the initial diagnosis was made, peripheral blood was obtained before any treatment.

CDR1 MNHEY and CDR2 SVGEGT come from the germline V gene. The CDR3 contains 15 residues. Amplified TCR beta CDR3 regions came from RNA transcripts. First-round RT-PCR with HTBI primers amplified the TCR CDR3 region. MiXCR, applied by TCRdb to the multiplex PCR reads, yields one record per CDR3 protein. The sample includes approximately 640,000 distinct CDR3 sequences, 16% of them seen just once. In regard to this clonotype: This could be a read error, since a much larger clone is one nucleotide away.

The sequence derives from a woman aged 25 to 39 with Graves' hyperthyroidism. V gene TRBV6-2 or TRBV6-3 combines with J gene TRBJ1-1; 9 nucleotides align to TRBD1. The sample taken for sequencing was blood. CDR3 in DNA: TGTGCCAGCACACCGGCGGACAGGGGAAACAATGAAGCTTTCTTT. This sequence encodes CASTPADRGNNEAFF.